The 30 T cell receptor beta chains given below trace back to one sample, sequenced in a study of cytomegalovirus exposure and HLA in healthy donors. Primers for the PCR totalled 60 Vbeta and 13 Jbeta. Here immunoSEQ multiplex PCR was the method, and the copy in TCRdb shows in-frame clones only, minus some. Seen here are 150,000 or so clones, 70% to 85% observed once, and the top ten hold 2% to 2.5%. Sample: PBMCs. The receptors come from a man aged 25 to 45 in good health and CMV-seronegative.

V usage is TRBV7-2 and J usage is TRBJ1-2, with D possibly TRBD1 on 6 matching bases. Trimming pared 5 bases from V and 0 bases from J, leaving 13 bases between. Looked up from germline, CDR1 is SGHTA and CDR2 is FQGNSA. This CDR3 is built from 15 residues. The CDR3 spells CASSTTGLANYGYTF. As DNA, the CDR3 is TGTGCCAGCAGCACAACAGGGCTAGCTAACTATGGCTACACCTTC.

The J gene is TRBJ2-5, the V gene TRBV4-2; 12 bases are a match to TRBD2. The CDR3 runs 18 residues. CDR1 is LGHNA and CDR2 is YNFKEQ in the germline V gene. The V gene end was trimmed by 0 bases and the J gene end by 5 bases; junction bases not matched to a gene: 10. CDR3: CASSQDLASGGGQETQYF. For the CDR3, the DNA is TGTGCCAGCAGCCAAGATTTAGCTAGCGGGGGGGGCCAGGAGACCCAGTACTTC.

This clone was detected a few times. The chain uses TRBV7-6 and TRBJ1-6; 9 nucleotides match TRBD1. The CDR3 sequence is 15 residues long. Germline V gives CDR1 SGHVS, CDR2 FNYEAQ. V lost 4 bases and J lost 6; bases outside the gene matches: 4. The CDR3 bases are TGTGCCAGCAGCTCGGGACAGGGAGGTAATTCACCCCTCCACTTT. The encoded protein is CASSSGQGGNSPLHF.

The V call is TRBV7-9, the J call TRBJ1-1, with D possibly TRBD1 on 5 matching bases. Germline assignment: CDR1 SEHNR and CDR2 FQNEAQ (reference sequence). CDR3 length: 14 residues. The V gene lost 6 bases and the J gene lost 1 base, with 12 bases spanning the gap. The CDR3 is CASSRDLRNTEAFF. The CDR3, as DNA: TGTGCCAGCAGTCGGGACTTGCGGAACACTGAAGCTTTCTTT.

The gene calls are TRBV19 and TRBJ2-1; TRBD2 matches at 9 bases. The CDR3 runs to 17 residues. Looked up from germline, CDR1 is LNHDA and CDR2 is SQIVND (reference sequence). The V gene end was trimmed by 3 bases and the J gene end by 4 bases; junction bases not matched to a gene: 10. The CDR3 loop reads CASSMVSGGPTYNEQFF. In DNA form, the CDR3 reads TGTGCCAGTAGTATGGTCAGCGGGGGGCCCACGTACAATGAGCAGTTCTTC.

V usage is TRBV2 and J usage is TRBJ2-3; 10 bases fit TRBD2. The CDR3 extends over 15 amino acids. Germline loops: CDR1 SNHLY, CDR2 FYNNEI. V shed 1 base and J 7 bases; nucleotides not matched to a gene: 5. The CDR3 here is CASSEGILAGHTQYF. The CDR3 DNA is TGTGCCAGCAGTGAAGGCATACTAGCGGGGCATACGCAGTATTTT.

This sequence joins TRBV2 and TRBJ2-7; D gene uncertain. This CDR3 has 13 residues. The V and J ends lost 1 base and 0 bases respectively, with 4 bases between them. CDR1 and CDR2 from the germline V gene are SNHLY and FYNNEI. The CDR3 protein is CASSEDSSYEQYF. The CDR3 nucleotides are TGTGCCAGCAGTGAAGATAGCTCCTACGAGCAGTACTTC.

This chain links TRBV2 with TRBJ1-1, with TRBD1 matching over 7 bases. This CDR3 spans 14 amino acids. V lost 7 bases to trimming and J lost 1 base; unmatched junction nucleotides: 6. The germline V gene encodes CDR1 SNHLY and CDR2 FYNNEI. DNA for the CDR3: TGTGCCAGCACCTCGACAGGGACGAACACTGAAGCTTTCTTT. Its protein is CASTSTGTNTEAFF.

The CDR3 protein is CSVEEGRYSQGRFDETQYF. Here the CDR3 DNA reads TGCAGCGTTGAAGAGGGGCGATATTCACAGGGGAGGTTCGACGAGACCCAGTACTTC. The V gene is TRBV29-1, the J gene TRBJ2-5; the D gene is possibly TRBD1 (7 bases). The V gene lost 0 bases and the J gene lost 5 bases, with 28 bases spanning the gap. The germline CDR1 and CDR2 sequences are SQVTM and ANQGSEA. The CDR3 length is 19 residues.

The V call is TRBV30, the J call TRBJ2-5, with a weak D call TRBD1 (6 bases). The J call is uncertain, as TRBJ2-7 better fits the DNA end. The germline V gene has CDR1 GTSNPN and CDR2 SVGIG (reference sequence). The CDR3 extends over 15 amino acids. In DNA, the CDR3 is TGTGCCTGGAGTGTCCCGGTCGGACAGACCTACGAGCAGTACTTC. It specifies CAWSVPVGQTYEQYF.

This clone was seen a single time. The chain employs TRBV7-2 and TRBJ2-1; D possibly corresponds to TRBD2 (5 bases). Trimming left V 6 bases short and J 6 bases short, with 15 bases between. CDR1 is SGHTA and CDR2 is FQGNSA in the germline V gene. CDR3 length equals 14 residues. This CDR3 is CASRLSGGLNEQFF. The CDR3 DNA reads as TGTGCCAGCAGATTAAGCGGAGGTCTCAATGAGCAGTTCTTC. Using reference TRBV7-2 and TRBJ2-1 for the parts outside the CDR3, the full variable domain is GAGVSQSPSNKVTEKGKDVELRCDPISGHTALYWYRQSLGQGLEFLIYFQGNSAPDKSGLPSDRFSAERTGGSVSTLTIQRTQQEDSAVYLCASRLSGGLNEQFFGPGTRLTVL.

This clone was recorded a few times. This chain joins TRBV28 and TRBJ2-4, with D maybe TRBD2 (5 bases). The CDR3 length is 12 residues. V was pared by 3 bases and J by 7 bases, with 7 bases between. Germline V gene lookup returns CDR1 MDHEN and CDR2 SYDVKM. The CDR3 loop reads CASSFRENIQYF. CDR3 sequence (DNA): TGTGCCAGCAGTTTTAGGGAGAACATTCAGTACTTC.

V usage is TRBV25-1 and J usage is TRBJ2-5; 15 nucleotides line up with TRBD2. Germline lookup yields CDR1 MGHDK and CDR2 SYGVNS. Trimming at V came to 7 bases and at J to 1 base, leaving 10 bases not matched to a gene. The CDR3 is 18 residues long. The CDR3 bases are TGTGCCAGCAACGCCGGGACTAGCGGGGGGCCCCTCCAAGAGACCCAGTACTTC. Translating it yields CASNAGTSGGPLQETQYF.

The rearrangement joins TRBV9 to TRBJ2-1; no firm D call. V was cut by 1 base and J by 0 bases, with 11 bases left in between. Germline loops: CDR1 SGDLS, CDR2 YYNGEE. This CDR3 spans 16 amino acids. CDR3 in DNA: TGTGCCAGCAGCGTAAATCCGGAGAGCTCCTACAATGAGCAGTTCTTC. It is translated as CASSVNPESSYNEQFF. Complete variable domain (other parts from reference TRBV9 and TRBJ2-1): DSGVTQTPKHLITATGQRVTLRCSPRSGDLSVYWYQQSLDQGLQFLIQYYNGEERAKGNILERFSAQQFPDLHSELNLSSLELGDSALYFCASSVNPESSYNEQFFGPGTRLTVL.

On this clone itself: An end of the junction differs from the germline gene, which may be a read error. The rearrangement uses TRBV6-6 and TRBJ1-5, with D perhaps TRBD1 (5 bases). Germline loops: CDR1 MNHNY, CDR2 SVGAGI (reference sequence). The CDR3 extends over 16 amino acids. The CDR3 nucleotides read TGTGCCAGCAGTTACTCAATAGGACAAGAAGATCAGCCCCAGAATTTT. It specifies CASSYSIGQEDQPQNF.

This chain connects TRBV7-2 to TRBJ2-3; 8 bases map to TRBD1. With 3 bases clipped from V and 4 bases from J, the junction kept 6 bases outside the gene matches. The germline CDR1 and CDR2 sequences are SGHTA and FQGNSA. This CDR3 contains 15 residues. The CDR3 bases are TGTGCCAGCAGCTTCGGGACAGGACGGTCAGATACGCAGTATTTT. Its protein product is CASSFGTGRSDTQYF.

This chain uses TRBV4-2 with TRBJ2-5; D remains unclear. Per germline, CDR1 LGHNA and CDR2 YNFKEQ. This CDR3 is built from 14 residues. With 0 bases removed from V and 5 bases from J, the gap between germline ends came to 10 bases. The CDR3 region has the DNA TGTGCCAGCAGCCAAGACGGAGTAACGGAGACCCAGTACTTC. This encodes CASSQDGVTETQYF.

There are a few counts of this clone. The J gene is TRBJ2-7, the V gene TRBV9; a possible D gene is TRBD1 (6 bases). The germline V gene encodes CDR1 SGDLS and CDR2 YYNGEE. V shed 4 bases and J shed 2 bases, with 16 bases lying between them. CDR3 length: 15 amino acids. The CDR3 DNA is TGTGCCAGCAGCCCCACCGGGACATTTACCTACGAGCAGTACTTC. It encodes CASSPTGTFTYEQYF. The full variable domain, in which reference TRBV9 and TRBJ2-7 provide the parts outside the CDR3, is DSGVTQTPKHLITATGQRVTLRCSPRSGDLSVYWYQQSLDQGLQFLIQYYNGEERAKGNILERFSAQQFPDLHSELNLSSLELGDSALYFCASSPTGTFTYEQYFGPGTRLTVT.

Remarks on this clone: One end of the junction fails to match germline, which may point to a read error. The V call is TRBV28, the J call TRBJ1-5, with a possible D match to TRBD1 (6 bases). The germline CDR1 and CDR2 sequences are MDHEN and SYDVKM. This CDR3 spans 15 amino acids. The CDR3 DNA follows: TGTGCCAGCAGTTTTGGGACACCGGGTGGTCAGCCCCAGAATTTT. As protein: CASSFGTPGGQPQNF.

This clone was seen a single time. Other DNA sequences of this sample code for an identical CDR3. The chain employs TRBV29-1 and TRBJ2-5; a weak D match, TRBD1 (7 bases). This CDR3 spans 12 amino acids. The V gene's germline CDR1 is SQVTM and CDR2 ANQGSEA. V was clipped by 2 bases and J by 4 bases, with 8 bases between them. This CDR3 reads CSVEQGGETQYF. The CDR3 DNA reads TGCAGCGTTGAACAGGGGGGAGAGACCCAGTACTTC.

This chain connects TRBV7-9 to TRBJ1-4; 7 positions match TRBD1. The V and J ends lost 4 bases and 3 bases, in that order; junction bases with no gene match: 11. CDR3 length: 17 residues. From germline, CDR1 is SEHNR and CDR2 FQNEAQ (reference sequence). The CDR3 region is CASSSPDREYANEKLFF. The CDR3 bases are TGTGCCAGCAGCTCCCCCGACAGGGAATACGCTAATGAAAAACTGTTTTTT.

This sequence joins TRBV7-2 and TRBJ2-7; D possibly corresponds to TRBD2 (6 bases). Per the germline V gene, CDR1 is SGHTA and CDR2 is FQGNSA. The CDR3 runs 14 residues. Trimming shortened V by 5 bases and J by 3 bases, and 14 bases separated the two germline ends. The CDR3 is CASSRGLGGYEQYF. In nucleotides, the CDR3 is TGTGCCAGCAGCCGAGGACTCGGGGGCTACGAGCAGTACTTC.

The chain carries TRBV11-2 and TRBJ2-7; 8 nucleotides match TRBD2. J was trimmed by 5 bases and V by 5 bases; bases with no gene match: 17. Germline V gene data show CDR1 as SGHAT and CDR2 as FQNNGV. The CDR3 is 17 amino acids. The CDR3 nucleotides read TGTGCCAGCAGCCTGGCCCCCCGCCCGGGGGGGATCAACGAGCAGTACTTC. Amino acids: CASSLAPRPGGINEQYF.

The chain links TRBV7-9 to TRBJ1-6; a weak D match, TRBD1 (6 bases). V was trimmed by 3 bases and J by 12 bases, leaving 15 bases between them. The CDR3 loop spans 14 amino acids. The V gene's germline CDR1 is SEHNR and CDR2 FQNEAQ (reference sequence). CDR3 sequence (DNA): TGTGCCAGCAGCTTCCCGGGGACATCGGGACCCCTCCACTTT. This translates into CASSFPGTSGPLHF.

The chain links TRBV14 to TRBJ1-2; D is possibly TRBD1 (6 bases). V lost 4 bases and J 0 bases, leaving 15 bases between the germline ends. This CDR3 spans 16 amino acids. Germline assignment: CDR1 SGHDN and CDR2 FVKESK. CDR3 in amino acids: CASSPAGGPANYGYTF. CDR3 DNA: TGTGCCAGCAGCCCCGCCGGGGGGCCAGCTAACTATGGCTACACCTTC.

The rearrangement links TRBV2 to TRBJ2-7; unclear D gene. Germline lookup yields CDR1 SNHLY and CDR2 FYNNEI. This CDR3 region has 10 residues. Trimming took off 3 bases at V and 5 bases at J, with 2 bases between the two ends. CDR3: CASSDDEQYF. CDR3 in DNA: TGTGCCAGCAGTGACGACGAGCAGTACTTC.

The CDR3 sequence is CASSQRTGVGEKLFF. CDR3 nucleotide sequence: TGTGCCAGCAGTCAGCGGACAGGGGTAGGGGAAAAACTGTTTTTT. This sequence joins TRBV28 and TRBJ1-4; 9 positions agree with TRBD1. This CDR3 has 15 amino acids. Germline values: CDR1 MDHEN, CDR2 SYDVKM. With 5 bases clipped from V and 8 bases from J, the junction kept 9 bases outside the gene matches.

This clone was found a few times. The V gene is TRBV9, the J gene TRBJ1-2; possibly TRBD1 for D (5 bases). V was trimmed by 4 bases and J by 4 bases, leaving 14 bases between them. CDR3 size: 14 residues. CDR1 is SGDLS and CDR2 is YYNGEE in the germline V gene. CDR3 sequence (DNA): TGTGCCAGCAGCCCGGAACAGGCGCCCTATGGCTACACCTTC. Amino acids: CASSPEQAPYGYTF.

This chain links TRBV5-1 with TRBJ2-7; 10 positions agree with TRBD1. V shed 0 bases and J 4 bases; nucleotides not matched to a gene: 4. The germline V gene has CDR1 SGHRS and CDR2 YFSETQ. The CDR3 length is 15 residues. CDR3 DNA sequence: TGCGCCAGCAGCTTGGGGGGACAGGGGCTATACGAGCAGTACTTC. Its protein is CASSLGGQGLYEQYF.

This chain connects TRBV5-6 to TRBJ1-6; D call uncertain. The CDR3 has 14 residues. Germline loops: CDR1 SGHDT, CDR2 YYEEEE. Trimming left V 0 bases short and J 6 bases short, with 7 bases between. Written as DNA, the CDR3 is TGTGCCAGCAGCTTGGGGCACAGTAATTCACCCCTCCACTTT. Encoded protein: CASSLGHSNSPLHF. Filled out from reference TRBV5-6 and TRBJ1-6, the complete variable domain reads DAGVTQSPTHLIKTRGQQVTLRCSPKSGHDTVSWYQQALGQGPQFIFQYYEEEERQRGNFPDRFSGHQFPNYSSELNVNALLLGDSALYLCASSLGHSNSPLHFGNGTRLTVT.